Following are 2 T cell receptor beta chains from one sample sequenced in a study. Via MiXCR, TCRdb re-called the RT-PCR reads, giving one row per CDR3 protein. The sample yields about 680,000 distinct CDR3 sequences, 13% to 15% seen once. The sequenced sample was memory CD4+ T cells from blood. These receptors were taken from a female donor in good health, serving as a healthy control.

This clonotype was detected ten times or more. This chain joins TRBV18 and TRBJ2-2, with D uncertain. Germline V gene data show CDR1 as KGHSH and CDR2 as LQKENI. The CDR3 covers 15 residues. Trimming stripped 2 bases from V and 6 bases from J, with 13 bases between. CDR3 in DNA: TGTGCCAGCTCACCAAACCGGAGCCCTCCCGGGGAGCTGTTTTTT. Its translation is CASSPNRSPPGELFF.

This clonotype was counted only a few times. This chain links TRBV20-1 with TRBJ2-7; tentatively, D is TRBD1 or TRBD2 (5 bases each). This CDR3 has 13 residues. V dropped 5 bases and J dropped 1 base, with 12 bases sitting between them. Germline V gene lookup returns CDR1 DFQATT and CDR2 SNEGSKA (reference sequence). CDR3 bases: TGCAGTGCTCCGGGACGTGGGTCCTACGAGCAGTACTTC. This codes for CSAPGRGSYEQYF.